A single sample is the source of the 10 T cell receptor beta chains below, sequenced in a study of T-cell reconstitution after alpha-beta-depleted transplantation in children. During its preparation, the TCRbeta library received unique molecular identifiers. TCRdb reprocessed the PCR reads via MiXCR and lists one record per CDR3 protein. The table lists around 800,000 distinct CDR3 sequences, under 20% of them singletons. Sequenced material: PBMCs, mostly from graft donor cells, taken 360 days after TCRalphabeta/CD19-depleted stem cell transplant. The receptor set was obtained from a male patient aged 10 to 17 who had a stem cell transplant for acute lymphoblastic leukemia, so the T cells may come from the graft donor.

This clonotype was seen a few times. This rearrangement joins TRBV24-1 to TRBJ2-4, with D unclear. CDR3 length: 17 residues. Trimming took off 3 bases at V and 0 bases at J, with 14 bases between the two ends. Per germline, CDR1 KGHDR and CDR2 SFDVKD. The CDR3 loop reads CATSDPTASLAKNIQYF. The CDR3 DNA reads as TGTGCCACCAGTGATCCAACAGCAAGTTTAGCCAAAAACATTCAGTACTTC.

The chain carries TRBV20-1 and TRBJ2-7; either TRBD1 or TRBD2 may supply D (5 bases each). The CDR3 is 13 residues long. Trimming left V 5 bases short and J 3 bases short, with 14 bases between. CDR1 DFQATT and CDR2 SNEGSKA come from the germline V gene (reference sequence). CDR3 sequence (DNA): TGCAGTGCTGGACCGGGACGATTCTACGAGCAGTACTTC. Translation gives CSAGPGRFYEQYF.

This clonotype occurred once. This sequence joins TRBV9 and TRBJ2-7; unclear D gene. V was trimmed by 0 bases and J by 2 bases, leaving 9 bases between them. Germline lookup yields CDR1 SGDLS and CDR2 YYNGEE. The CDR3 length is 14 residues. CDR3 sequence (DNA): TGTGCCAGCAGCGTAGAAGTAGTGCCCTACGAGCAGTACTTC. Amino acids: CASSVEVVPYEQYF.

This clonotype came up a few times. The chain has TRBV6-1 and TRBJ2-4, with 7 bases matching TRBD1. This CDR3 is built from 16 residues. V gave up 4 bases and J gave up 0 bases; unmatched junction bases: 6. Germline CDR1 reads MNHNS; CDR2 reads SASEGT. The DNA of the CDR3 is TGTGCCAGCAGTGCACTGGACAGGCTAGCCAAAAACATTCAGTACTTC. This encodes CASSALDRLAKNIQYF.

J is TRBJ1-2 and V is TRBV5-1, with D perhaps TRBD1 (5 bases). Between the trimmed V and J ends, which lost 7 bases and 5 bases, there was a span of 15 bases. Germline V gene sequence: CDR1 SGHRS, CDR2 YFSETQ. The CDR3 consists of 13 residues. CDR3 amino acids: CASSHGTEYGYTF. CDR3 in DNA: TGCGCCAGCTCCCACGGGACGGAGTATGGCTACACCTTC.

This clonotype was seen only a few times. The chain couples TRBV15 to TRBJ1-1, with D tentatively TRBD1 (5 bases). V lost 7 bases and J 5 bases, leaving 11 bases between the germline ends. The CDR3 loop spans 12 amino acids. The germline V gene has CDR1 LNHNV and CDR2 YYDKDF (reference sequence). CDR3: CATTWGGTEAFF. As DNA, the CDR3 is TGTGCCACCACCTGGGGGGGAACTGAAGCTTTCTTT.

This clonotype was picked up a small number of times. The gene calls are TRBV4-1 and TRBJ1-3, with unresolved D. Germline assignment: CDR1 MGHRA and CDR2 YSYEKL. V was trimmed by 4 bases and J by 4 bases, leaving 11 bases between them. This CDR3 contains 14 residues. The DNA for the CDR3 is TGCGCCAGCAGCCTGAGCGTCCGCGGAAACACCATATATTTT. Encoded protein: CASSLSVRGNTIYF.

In this sample, this clonotype turned up many times. V gene TRBV20-1 combines with J gene TRBJ2-1; D unresolved. Germline V gene data show CDR1 as DFQATT and CDR2 as SNEGSKA (reference sequence). The CDR3 consists of 15 residues. The V gene lost 3 bases and the J gene lost 3 bases, with 15 bases spanning the gap. For the CDR3, the DNA is TGCAGTGCTAGCCCCCTAGAGTTCGGCTACAATGAGCAGTTCTTC. This translates into CSASPLEFGYNEQFF.

The sample holds a few counts of this clonotype. The chain joins TRBV30 to TRBJ2-1; 13 bases match TRBD2. Germline lookup yields CDR1 GTSNPN and CDR2 SVGIG (reference sequence). The CDR3 is 16 residues long. V shed 2 bases, J shed 8 bases, and the junction held 9 bases outside the gene matches. CDR3 residues: CAWSLGTSGNQDEQFF. Written as DNA, the CDR3 is TGTGCCTGGAGTCTCGGGACTAGCGGGAATCAAGATGAGCAGTTCTTC.

The chain links TRBV24-1 to TRBJ2-1; 11 positions agree with TRBD1. Germline V gene sequence: CDR1 KGHDR, CDR2 SFDVKD. Trimming at V came to 5 bases and at J to 7 bases, leaving 6 bases not matched to a gene. The CDR3 sequence is 15 residues long. The CDR3 spells CATSAWDRGFNEQFF. In DNA form, the CDR3 reads TGTGCCACCAGTGCCTGGGACAGGGGGTTTAATGAGCAGTTCTTC.